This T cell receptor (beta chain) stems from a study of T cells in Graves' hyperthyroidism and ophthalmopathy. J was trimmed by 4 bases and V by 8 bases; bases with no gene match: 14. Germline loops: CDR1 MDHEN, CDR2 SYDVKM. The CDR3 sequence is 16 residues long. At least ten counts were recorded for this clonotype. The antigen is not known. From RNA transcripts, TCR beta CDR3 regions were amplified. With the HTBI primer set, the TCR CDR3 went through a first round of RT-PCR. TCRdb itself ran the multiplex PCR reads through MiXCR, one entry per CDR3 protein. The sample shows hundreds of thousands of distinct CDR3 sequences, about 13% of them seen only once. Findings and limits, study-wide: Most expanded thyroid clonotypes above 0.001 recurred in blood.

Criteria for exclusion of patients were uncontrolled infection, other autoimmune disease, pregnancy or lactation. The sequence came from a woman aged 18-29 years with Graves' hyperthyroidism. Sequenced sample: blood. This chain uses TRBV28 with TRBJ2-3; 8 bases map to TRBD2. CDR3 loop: CASASPAGLAADTQYF. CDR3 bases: TGTGCCAGCGCTTCCCCTGCCGGACTAGCCGCAGATACGCAGTATTTT.